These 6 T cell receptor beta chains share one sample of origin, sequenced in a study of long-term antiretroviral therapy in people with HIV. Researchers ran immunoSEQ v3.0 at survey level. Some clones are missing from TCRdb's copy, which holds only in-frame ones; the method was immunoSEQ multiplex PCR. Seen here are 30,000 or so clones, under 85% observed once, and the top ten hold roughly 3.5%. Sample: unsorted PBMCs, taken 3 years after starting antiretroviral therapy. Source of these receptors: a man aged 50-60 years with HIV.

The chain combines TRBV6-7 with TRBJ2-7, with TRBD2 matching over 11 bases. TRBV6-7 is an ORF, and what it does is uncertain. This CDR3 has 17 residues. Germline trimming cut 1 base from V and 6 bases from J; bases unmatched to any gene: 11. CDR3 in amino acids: CASSYFPVAGGPREQYF. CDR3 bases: TGTGCCAGCAGTTACTTCCCAGTAGCGGGAGGGCCGCGCGAGCAGTACTTC.

The CDR3 reads CASSYEKPPYEQYF. The DNA of the CDR3 is TGTGCCAGCAGTTACGAGAAGCCCCCCTACGAGCAGTACTTC. V gene TRBV6-5 combines with J gene TRBJ2-7; D uncertain. Germline CDR1 MNHEY, CDR2 SVGAGI. V gave up 2 bases and J gave up 2 bases, with 10 bases separating them. There are 14 residues in the CDR3.

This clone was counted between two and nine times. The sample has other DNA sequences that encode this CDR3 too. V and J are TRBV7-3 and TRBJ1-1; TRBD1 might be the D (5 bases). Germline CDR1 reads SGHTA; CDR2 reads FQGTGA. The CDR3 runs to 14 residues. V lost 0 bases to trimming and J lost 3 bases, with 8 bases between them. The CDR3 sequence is CASSLTGGDTEAFF. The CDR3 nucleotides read TGTGCCAGCAGCTTAACCGGGGGTGACACTGAAGCTTTCTTT. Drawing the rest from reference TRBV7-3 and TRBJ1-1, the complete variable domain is GAGVSQTPSNKVTEKGKYVELRCDPISGHTALYWYRQSLGQGPEFLIYFQGTGAADDSGLPNDRFFAVRPEGSVSTLKIQRTERGDSAVYLCASSLTGGDTEAFFGQGTRLTVV.

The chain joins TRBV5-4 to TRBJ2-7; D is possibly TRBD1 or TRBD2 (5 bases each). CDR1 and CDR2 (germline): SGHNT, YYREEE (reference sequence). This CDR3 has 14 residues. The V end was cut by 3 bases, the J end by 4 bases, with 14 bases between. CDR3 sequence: CASSWGNRKYEQYF. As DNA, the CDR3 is TGTGCCAGCAGCTGGGGGAACAGGAAGTACGAGCAGTACTTC.

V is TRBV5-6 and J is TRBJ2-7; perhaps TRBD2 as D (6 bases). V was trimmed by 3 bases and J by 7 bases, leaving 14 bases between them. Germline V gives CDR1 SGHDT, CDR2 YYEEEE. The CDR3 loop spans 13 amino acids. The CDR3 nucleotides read TGTGCCAGCAGCTACGGGGGAGTGGTAGAGCAGTACTTC. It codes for CASSYGGVVEQYF.

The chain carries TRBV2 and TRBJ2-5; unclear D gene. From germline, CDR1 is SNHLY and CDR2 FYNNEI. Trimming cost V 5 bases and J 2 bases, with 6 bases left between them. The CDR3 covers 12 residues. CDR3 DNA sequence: TGTGCCAGCAGTACGCGGCAAGAGACCCAGTACTTC. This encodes CASSTRQETQYF.